The following is a T cell receptor (beta chain) sequence with its context. This specimen comes from a study of blood T cell repertoires in COVID-19. Study-level information: T cells, B-cell-depleted T cells, or PBMCs supplied cDNA or gDNA.

Some clones are missing from TCRdb's copy, which holds only in-frame ones; the method was immunoSEQ multiplex PCR. The sample contains some 21,000 clones, 70% to 90% of which appear only once. This clonotype was obtained from a human donor with active COVID-19. The donor label of this sample is uncertain. Material: peripheral blood.

CDR3 bases: TGTGCCAGCAGCCCTACTCCCGGGACAGGGGGATCTCTGCCCCAGCATTTT. Amino acids: CASSPTPGTGGSLPQHF. The rearrangement uses TRBV3-1 (or the pseudogene TRBV3-2) and TRBJ1-5; 11 bases match TRBD1. Germline lookup yields CDR1 LGHDT and CDR2 YNNKEL (reference sequence). The CDR3 extends over 17 amino acids. The V gene end was trimmed by 4 bases and the J gene end by 9 bases; junction bases not matched to a gene: 14.